The 21 T cell receptor beta chains below were found in one sample sequenced in a study of human T cells and chemical hapten exposure (TCRdb year 2021). The library was generated by RACE. Instrument on record: NextSeq 500. Through fastp at Q25 and MiXCR, TCRdb rebuilt clones from the public reads, retaining in-frame beta chains. Identical CDR3 protein sequences are pooled into one entry, listed with their most common genes and DNA. For this sample there are roughly 100,000 distinct CDR3 sequences; 30% to 35% appear just once. Together, the top ten hold about 2.7% of the sample. The time point label on this specimen signifies: patch test 3, about 24 weeks after DPC sensitization. The treatment or condition label here, explained by the study, means: therapeutic diphenylcyclopropenone sensitization with weekly scalp DPC. The specimen was whole blood, collected in connection with sensitization to the hapten diphenylcyclopropenone (DPC). Receptor source: a man aged 35 to 55 with alopecia areata. Some clones in this sample may be carry-over from other donors' samples.

The chain is built from TRBV29-1 and TRBJ1-1; no definite D call. The CDR3 loop spans 11 amino acids. V lost 2 bases to trimming and J lost 11 bases, with 12 bases between them. The V gene's germline CDR1 is SQVTM and CDR2 ANQGSEA. Here the CDR3 reads CSVERARSAFF. The CDR3 nucleotides read TGCAGCGTTGAAAGAGCGCGGTCCGCTTTCTTT.

The chain recombines TRBV7-8 with TRBJ2-3; D unresolved. The V gene lost 8 bases and the J gene lost 2 bases, with 5 bases spanning the gap. The CDR3 is 11 amino acids. Per the germline V gene, CDR1 is SGHVS and CDR2 is FQNEAQ. The CDR3 region is CASGVTDTQYF. DNA of the CDR3: TGTGCCAGCGGCGTCACAGATACGCAGTATTTT.

This clonotype was seen only a few times. DNA for the CDR3: TGTGCCAGCAGGTCAGGGGATCGCTTGGCTTTCTTT. This sequence encodes CASRSGDRLAFF. The chain carries TRBV6-2 or TRBV6-3 and TRBJ1-1, with D perhaps matching TRBD1 (6 bases). V shed 6 bases and J shed 11 bases, with 16 bases lying between them. The V gene's germline CDR1 is MNHEY and CDR2 SVGEGT. The CDR3 covers 12 residues.

A few counts support this clonotype. This chain uses TRBV3-1 with TRBJ2-1, with 7 bases fitting TRBD2. The trim removed 5 bases at V and 9 bases at J, leaving 10 bases unmatched. The CDR3 contains 14 residues. CDR1 is LGHDT and CDR2 is YNNKEL in the germline V gene (reference sequence). The CDR3 protein is CASSWLAGDFEQFF. CDR3 DNA: TGTGCCAGCAGCTGGTTGGCGGGAGATTTTGAGCAGTTCTTC.

The chain has TRBV27 and TRBJ2-7; D call uncertain. V was trimmed by 8 bases and J by 2 bases, leaving 13 bases between them. This CDR3 is 13 amino acids long. From germline, CDR1 is MNHEY and CDR2 SMNVEV (reference sequence). CDR3 DNA sequence: TGTGCCAGCGGAAAGGACGGGCCCTACGAGCAGTACGTC. Its translation is CASGKDGPYEQYV.

This clonotype was recorded a few times. The V gene is TRBV29-1, the J gene TRBJ2-2; 7 bases match TRBD2. Germline CDR1 reads SQVTM; CDR2 reads ANQGSEA. The ends lost 6 bases at V and 1 base at J; junction bases unmatched: 11. This CDR3 is 16 amino acids long. In DNA form, the CDR3 reads TGCAGCGTCGCCCTCAGCAGCGGGGTGAACACCGGGGAGCTGTTTTTT. Translation gives CSVALSSGVNTGELFF.

V gene TRBV12-3 or TRBV12-4 combines with J gene TRBJ2-3; D might be TRBD1 or TRBD2, each matching 5 bases. The V gene lost 6 bases and the J gene lost 0 bases, with 7 bases spanning the gap. This CDR3 has 13 residues. CDR3 in DNA: TGTGCCAGCAGCGGGGCTAGCACAGATACGCAGTATTTT. Its protein is CASSGASTDTQYF.

J is TRBJ1-2 and V is TRBV12-3 or TRBV12-4; 10 nucleotides align to TRBD1. The CDR3 extends over 16 amino acids. V lost 5 bases to trimming and J lost 5 bases; unmatched junction nucleotides: 11. CDR3 coding DNA: TGTGCCAGCAGTCCCGACCGGGACAGGGGCACATATGGCTACACCTTC. This translates into CASSPDRDRGTYGYTF.

V and J are TRBV29-1 and TRBJ1-4, with D possibly being TRBD1 (5 bases). Trimming removed 6 bases at V and 4 bases at J, with 18 bases between. The CDR3 extends over 15 amino acids. In germline, CDR1 is SQVTM, CDR2 ANQGSEA. As DNA, the CDR3 is TGCAGCGTCGCCCCTTCCGGGGGGGGTAATGAAAAACTGTTTTTT. This translates into CSVAPSGGGNEKLFF.

V usage is TRBV5-5 and J usage is TRBJ2-7; 7 nucleotides align to TRBD2. The CDR3 runs 15 residues. Trimming at V came to 7 bases and at J to 2 bases, leaving 12 bases not matched to a gene. Germline V gene sequence: CDR1 SGHKS, CDR2 YYEKEE (reference sequence). CDR3: CASRHSPGGTYEQYF. The CDR3 DNA reads as TGTGCCAGCCGCCACTCCCCCGGGGGGACCTACGAGCAGTACTTC.

The chain is built from TRBV7-9 and TRBJ1-5; 10 positions match TRBD1. V was pared by 4 bases and J by 0 bases, with 3 bases of the junction left unmatched. This CDR3 has 16 residues. CDR1 and CDR2 from the germline V gene are SEHNR and FQNEAQ (reference sequence). The CDR3 spells CASSWTGGYSNQPQHF. The CDR3 DNA is TGTGCCAGCAGCTGGACAGGGGGGTATAGCAATCAGCCCCAGCATTTT.

This clonotype was counted a few times. The V call is TRBV5-1, the J call TRBJ2-3, with a possible D match to TRBD2 (6 bases). The ends were cut back, 4 bases at V and 4 bases at J, with 10 bases in the middle. Germline V gives CDR1 SGHRS, CDR2 YFSETQ. The CDR3 has 13 residues. The CDR3 spells CASSPGTADTQYF. CDR3 nucleotides: TGCGCCAGCAGCCCGGGGACTGCAGATACGCAGTATTTT.

By its share, this clonotype is medium-sized. The V gene is TRBV30, the J gene TRBJ2-1; D unclear. The CDR3 spans 13 residues. The germline CDR1 and CDR2 sequences are GTSNPN and SVGIG (reference sequence). The germline V and J ends were trimmed by 2 bases and 2 bases, with 7 bases remaining between them. Here the CDR3 reads CAWSPGPYNEQFF. The CDR3 DNA reads as TGTGCCTGGAGTCCCGGGCCCTACAATGAGCAGTTCTTC.

This clonotype has just a few counts. The chain combines TRBV4-3 with TRBJ2-3; TRBD1 agrees at 8 bases. Per germline, CDR1 LGHNA and CDR2 YSLEER. This CDR3 contains 14 residues. The V segment lost 3 bases and the J segment 5 bases; nucleotides outside the gene matches: 4. The CDR3 sequence: CASSQLDRGDTQYF. The CDR3 DNA sequence: TGCGCCAGCAGCCAGCTAGACAGGGGAGATACGCAGTATTTT.

This clonotype was seen a handful of times. The chain couples TRBV29-1 to TRBJ1-2; 9 bases fit TRBD1. CDR3 length: 13 residues. Per germline, CDR1 SQVTM and CDR2 ANQGSEA. The junction had 6 bases not matched to a gene; V was cut back by 6 bases and J by 4 bases. The CDR3 DNA follows: TGCAGCGTCAGAACAGGGGGCGGCTATGGCTACACCTTC. This sequence encodes CSVRTGGGYGYTF.

The table lists this clonotype with a few counts. V gene TRBV20-1 combines with J gene TRBJ2-6; possible D gene TRBD1, 5 bases. The CDR3 consists of 16 residues. Between the trimmed V and J ends, which lost 5 bases and 1 base, there was a span of 15 bases. CDR1 and CDR2 from the germline V gene are DFQATT and SNEGSKA (reference sequence). The CDR3 DNA sequence: TGCAGTGCTTCGGACAAAGCCGAGTCTGGGGCCAACGTCCTGACTTTC. Translation: CSASDKAESGANVLTF.

This clonotype was counted ten times or more. The J gene is TRBJ2-1, the V gene TRBV25-1, with D perhaps TRBD1 (6 bases). V lost 2 bases, J lost 14 bases, and 10 bases lay in between. The CDR3 covers 11 residues. CDR1 and CDR2 from the germline V gene are MGHDK and SYGVNS. The CDR3 DNA follows: TGTGCCAGCAGTGAACCGGGACACGAGTTCTTC. It translates to CASSEPGHEFF.

This rearrangement joins TRBV10-3 to TRBJ2-7, with D possibly being TRBD1 or TRBD2 (5 bases each). The germline V gene encodes CDR1 ENHRY and CDR2 SYGVKD. V lost 2 bases and J 3 bases, leaving 11 bases between the germline ends. The CDR3 spans 14 residues. CDR3 protein: CAISEGQGLYEQYF. The DNA of the CDR3 is TGTGCCATCAGTGAGGGACAAGGACTCTACGAGCAGTACTTC.

This clonotype was found a few times. The V gene is TRBV28, the J gene TRBJ1-1; 7 nucleotides agree with TRBD1. The CDR3 is made up of 15 amino acids. Per germline, CDR1 MDHEN and CDR2 SYDVKM. V shed 3 bases, J shed 8 bases, and the junction held 12 bases outside the gene matches. CDR3 in amino acids: CASSLVKGATVEAFF. CDR3 nucleotide sequence: TGTGCCAGCAGTTTGGTCAAGGGGGCGACCGTCGAAGCTTTCTTT.

This sequence joins TRBV28 and TRBJ1-2; D gene ambiguous. Germline loops: CDR1 MDHEN, CDR2 SYDVKM. V lost 7 bases and J lost 7, with 10 bases in between. The CDR3 loop spans 11 amino acids. For the CDR3, the DNA is TGTGCCAGCATTAGAGCGGGTGGCTACACCTTC. Translating it yields CASIRAGGYTF.

This clonotype has just a few counts. The J gene is TRBJ2-2, the V gene TRBV5-1; D call uncertain. Trimming removed 0 bases from V and 5 bases from J, with 8 bases in between. Looked up from germline, CDR1 is SGHRS and CDR2 is YFSETQ. The CDR3 loop spans 14 amino acids. The CDR3 DNA reads TGCGCCAGCAGCTTGGCCTCAGCGACCGGGGAGCTGTTTTTT. Translated: CASSLASATGELFF.